These 31 T cell receptor beta chains came from one sample sequenced in a study of T cells in Graves' hyperthyroidism and ophthalmopathy (dated by TCRdb to the late 2010s). The receptor library was made with multiplex PCR. The sequencer was an Illumina HiSeq 2000. TCR beta CDR3 regions were amplified from RNA transcripts. The TCR CDR3 was subjected to a first round of RT-PCR using the HTBI primer set and the Qiagen OneStep RT-PCR kit. TCRdb itself trimmed the public reads at Q25 with fastp, ran MiXCR and retained productive beta chains. Rows merge per CDR3 protein into single entries with the most common DNA and genes. The sample profile shows roughly 700,000 distinct CDR3 sequences; under 45% of them were found once. Around 32% of the sample is taken by the ten largest. Specimen: blood. The source of these receptors is a woman aged 40 to 50 with Graves' hyperthyroidism.

This clonotype was observed a few times. V and J are TRBV19 and TRBJ1-2; D gene unclear. Germline values: CDR1 LNHDA, CDR2 SQIVND (reference sequence). V was clipped by 3 bases and J by 3 bases, with 11 bases between them. This CDR3 contains 14 residues. The DNA of the CDR3 is TGTGCCAGTAGTATTGAGTTGAGGGACTATGGCTACACCTTC. The encoded protein is CASSIELRDYGYTF.

This clonotype occurred many times. V is TRBV10-3 and J is TRBJ1-1; unclear D gene. V lost 4 bases, J lost 2 bases, and 17 bases lay in between. The CDR3 has 16 amino acids. Germline CDR1 reads ENHRY; CDR2 reads SYGVKD. The DNA of the CDR3 is TGTGCCATCAGTGTAGGGCAGTCCCTGGGAAACACTGAAGCTTTCTTT. Residues: CAISVGQSLGNTEAFF.

The chain has TRBV14 and TRBJ2-5; 12 positions agree with TRBD1. CDR1 is SGHDN, CDR2 FVKESK, per germline. The CDR3 sequence is 17 residues long. The junction had 3 bases not matched to a gene; V was cut back by 0 bases and J by 1 base. The CDR3 DNA sequence: TGTGCCAGCAGCCAAGACCGGGACAGGGGGCTCCAAGAGACCCAGTACTTC. As protein: CASSQDRDRGLQETQYF.

The V gene is TRBV19, the J gene TRBJ2-2; D could derive from TRBD1 or TRBD2 (6 bases each). Germline assignment: CDR1 LNHDA and CDR2 SQIVND (reference sequence). V lost 3 bases, J lost 6 bases, and 14 bases lay in between. The CDR3 covers 15 residues. This CDR3 reads CASSIGGRLSGELFF. The CDR3 region has the DNA TGTGCCAGTAGTATTGGGGGGCGGCTCTCCGGGGAGCTGTTTTTT.

This chain connects TRBV25-1 to TRBJ2-7; no clear D gene. V was clipped by 11 bases and J by 2 bases, with 10 bases between them. The germline V gene has CDR1 MGHDK and CDR2 SYGVNS. The CDR3 is 11 amino acids. This CDR3 reads CAWSETYEQYF. CDR3 DNA sequence: TGTGCCTGGAGTGAAACCTACGAGCAGTACTTC.

The V call is TRBV10-3, the J call TRBJ1-4, with 7 bases matching TRBD1. With V trimmed by 4 bases and J by 8 bases, 10 bases remained unmatched. Germline V CDR1 and CDR2: ENHRY, SYGVKD. This CDR3 is built from 15 residues. CDR3 DNA: TGTGCCATCAGTGGACGCCCAGGGGGGTGGGAAAAACTGTTTTTT. Its translation is CAISGRPGGWEKLFF.

Only a few counts were recorded for this clonotype. The chain couples TRBV20-1 to TRBJ1-5, with 7 positions matching TRBD1. The germline CDR1 and CDR2 sequences are DFQATT and SNEGSKA (reference sequence). This CDR3 comprises 15 residues. After removal of 5 bases from V and 3 bases from J, the junction contained 10 bases not matched to a gene. CDR3 coding DNA: TGCAGTGCTGGGCCTCACAGGGGCCTCAATCAGCCCCAGCATTTT. It translates to CSAGPHRGLNQPQHF.

This clonotype was observed a single time. A single base separates this from a much larger clone, so it may be a read error. The genes are TRBV19 and TRBJ1-5; D uncertain. This CDR3 comprises 12 residues. Germline V gene lookup returns CDR1 LNHDA and CDR2 SQIVND (reference sequence). This CDR3 is CASTDFNQPRHF. The CDR3, as DNA: TGTGCCAGTACCGACTTTAATCAGCCCCGGCATTTT.

This clonotype was recorded a few times. The chain has TRBV6-5 and TRBJ1-2, with D possibly TRBD1 on 6 matching bases. Germline CDR1 reads MNHEY; CDR2 reads SVGAGI. CDR3 length equals 14 residues. With 10 bases removed from V and 5 bases from J, the gap between germline ends came to 20 bases. For the CDR3, the DNA is TGTGCCACCAAGCAGACAGGAGCGGCTTATGGCTACACCTTC. It encodes CATKQTGAAYGYTF.

This clonotype was recorded many times. The rearrangement links TRBV12-3 or TRBV12-4 to TRBJ2-5; maybe TRBD2 (6 bases). The V gene lost 5 bases and the J gene lost 3 bases, with 10 bases spanning the gap. The CDR3 is made up of 13 amino acids. This CDR3 reads CASSNGGKETQYF. For the CDR3, the DNA is TGTGCCAGCAGTAACGGGGGAAAAGAGACCCAGTACTTC.

The V call is TRBV7-9, the J call TRBJ2-3; no firm D call. With 5 bases removed from V and 4 bases from J, the gap between germline ends came to 7 bases. CDR1 and CDR2 (germline): SEHNR, FQNEAQ (reference sequence). The CDR3 sequence is 12 residues long. The DNA of the CDR3 is TGTGCCAGCAGCGAGGTCCCAGATACGCAGTATTTT. Its translation is CASSEVPDTQYF.

This clonotype turned up a few times. In nucleotides, the CDR3 is TGTGCCAGTACCGACAGACAGGGGGCTTTGTATCAGCCCCAGCATTTT. It is translated as CASTDRQGALYQPQHF. The genes are TRBV19 and TRBJ1-5, with 10 bases aligning to TRBD1. The V gene's germline CDR1 is LNHDA and CDR2 SQIVND (reference sequence). CDR3 length: 16 amino acids. The junction had 11 bases not matched to a gene; V was cut back by 7 bases and J by 5 bases.

Concerning this clonotype: At one boundary the junction diverges from the germline segment, which might be a read error. This chain uses TRBV7-3 with TRBJ1-5; 10 nucleotides align to TRBD1. This CDR3 is 15 amino acids long. CDR1 and CDR2 from the germline V gene are SGHTA and FQGTGA. The CDR3 DNA reads as TGCGCCAGCAGCCCCGGGACAGGGGTCGCTCAGCCCCAGCATTTT. Protein sequence: CASSPGTGVAQPQHF.

Ten or more counts support this clonotype. The genes are TRBV12-3 or TRBV12-4 and TRBJ1-5; TRBD1 agrees at 7 bases. V shed 6 bases and J 6 bases; nucleotides not matched to a gene: 11. The CDR3 runs 15 residues. The CDR3 DNA follows: TGTGCCAGCAGCAAGGACAGGTTGGGAGGTCAGCCCCAGCATTTT. Protein: CASSKDRLGGQPQHF.

The rearrangement uses TRBV20-1 and TRBJ1-5; D might be TRBD1 (5 bases). Trimming removed 0 bases from V and 0 bases from J, with 12 bases in between. This CDR3 comprises 16 residues. Germline V gives CDR1 DFQATT, CDR2 SNEGSKA (reference sequence). The CDR3 DNA follows: TGCAGTGCTAGAGATCCGGGGGGGAATAGCAATCAGCCCCAGCATTTT. It translates to CSARDPGGNSNQPQHF.

There are a few counts of this clonotype. V usage is TRBV19 and J usage is TRBJ2-7; 9 bases agree with TRBD1. V shed 4 bases, J shed 3 bases, and the junction held 7 bases outside the gene matches. This CDR3 is built from 15 residues. Looked up from germline, CDR1 is LNHDA and CDR2 is SQIVND (reference sequence). DNA of the CDR3: TGTGCCAGTAGTAAAGGACAGGGGAAGAGCTACGAGCAGTACTTC. Translated: CASSKGQGKSYEQYF.

The CDR3 region is CASSLGPSGRNEQYF. DNA of the CDR3: TGTGCCAGCAGCTTGGGGCCCAGCGGGAGGAACGAGCAGTACTTC. The V gene is TRBV5-6, the J gene TRBJ2-7, with 9 bases fitting TRBD2. After removal of 0 bases from V and 5 bases from J, the junction contained 6 bases not matched to a gene. Germline V gene data show CDR1 as SGHDT and CDR2 as YYEEEE. The CDR3 has 15 residues.

To note about this clonotype: The junction differs from germline at one of its ends, possibly a read error. This chain uses TRBV19 with TRBJ1-6; D gene ambiguous. The CDR3 extends over 16 amino acids. The V gene's germline CDR1 is LNHDA and CDR2 SQIVND (reference sequence). The CDR3 DNA sequence: TGTGCCAGCGGTAGCAGCAGAGGACGAGATAATTCACCCCCCCACTTT. It yields the protein CASGSSRGRDNSPPHF.

This clonotype was counted ten times or more. The rearrangement joins TRBV19 to TRBJ1-6; D perhaps matches TRBD1 (5 bases). This CDR3 is 15 amino acids long. Trimming removed 6 bases at V and 7 bases at J, with 16 bases between. Germline CDR1 is LNHDA and CDR2 is SQIVND (reference sequence). The CDR3 sequence is CASSQLGDGNSPLHF. The CDR3 bases are TGTGCCAGTAGCCAACTGGGGGACGGGAATTCACCCCTCCACTTT.

The rearrangement links TRBV6-1 to TRBJ1-2; 7 nucleotides align to TRBD1. CDR3 length equals 12 residues. Germline-derived CDR1 and CDR2 are MNHNS and SASEGT. The trim removed 7 bases at V and 6 bases at J, leaving 5 bases unmatched. CDR3 sequence reads: CASTPGQDGYTF. CDR3 bases: TGTGCCAGCACTCCCGGACAGGATGGCTACACCTTC.

This clonotype was seen more than once but under ten times. The chain employs TRBV9 and TRBJ1-3; D is ambiguous. CDR1 SGDLS and CDR2 YYNGEE come from the germline V gene. The CDR3 loop spans 17 amino acids. With 4 bases removed from V and 0 bases from J, the gap between germline ends came to 17 bases. CDR3 DNA: TGTGCCAGCAGCCTAGAACCCCGTCCGGCCTCTGGAAACACCATATATTTT. It yields the protein CASSLEPRPASGNTIYF.

This clonotype was picked up many times. The chain recombines TRBV7-2 with TRBJ2-7; 9 positions agree with TRBD2. The germline gives CDR1 SGHTA, CDR2 FQGNSA. The V and J ends lost 1 base and 6 bases, in that order; junction bases with no gene match: 7. This CDR3 comprises 15 residues. The CDR3 nucleotides read TGTGCCAGCAGCTTAGTTGGGACTAGCCAGGTCGAGCAGTACTTC. Protein sequence: CASSLVGTSQVEQYF.

This clonotype was observed a few times. The chain has TRBV9 and TRBJ2-2; D uncertain. Germline CDR1 reads SGDLS; CDR2 reads YYNGEE. The CDR3 is 14 residues long. V was pared by 0 bases and J by 6 bases, with 9 bases between. The CDR3 is CASSVANPPGELFF. The CDR3 nucleotides read TGTGCCAGCAGCGTAGCCAACCCGCCCGGGGAGCTGTTTTTT.

V usage is TRBV5-1 and J usage is TRBJ1-1, with 8 bases fitting TRBD1. V lost 4 bases, J lost 8 bases, and 7 bases stayed unmatched. The CDR3 has 13 amino acids. Germline V gene data show CDR1 as SGHRS and CDR2 as YFSETQ. Here the CDR3 reads CASSPDRGWEAFF. The DNA of the CDR3 is TGCGCCAGCAGCCCCGACAGGGGATGGGAAGCTTTCTTT.

V usage is TRBV12-3 or TRBV12-4 and J usage is TRBJ2-7; D gene uncertain. This CDR3 is built from 14 residues. The V gene lost 5 bases and the J gene lost 6 bases, with 17 bases spanning the gap. CDR3: CASSPRADPSEQYF. CDR3 sequence (DNA): TGTGCCAGCAGTCCCCGGGCGGACCCCTCCGAGCAGTACTTC.

This clonotype has a count of ten or more. This chain joins TRBV12-3 or TRBV12-4 and TRBJ1-5; a possible D gene is TRBD1 (6 bases). The CDR3 has 16 residues. Trimming cost V 3 bases and J 2 bases, with 14 bases left between them. CDR3 bases: TGTGCCAGCAGTTTGCCTCCGGGGGGCGGCAATCAGCCCCAGCATTTT. Encoded protein: CASSLPPGGGNQPQHF.

Worth noting for this clonotype: One base away lies a much larger clone, so this may be a sequencing read error. The chain carries TRBV5-1 and TRBJ1-1; weak D call: TRBD1 (5 bases). The CDR3 has 15 residues. Germline values: CDR1 SGHRS, CDR2 YFSETQ. CDR3 sequence reads: CASSSGGDLNTETFF. The CDR3 bases are TGCGCCAGCAGCTCAGGAGGGGACCTGAACACTGAAACTTTCTTT.

Only a few counts were recorded for this clonotype. V gene TRBV7-2 combines with J gene TRBJ1-1, with D possibly being TRBD1 (6 bases). CDR3 size: 16 residues. Germline-derived CDR1 and CDR2 are SGHTA and FQGNSA. The V and J ends lost 5 bases and 6 bases respectively, with 22 bases between them. CDR3 loop: CASSLHGDTAKAEAFF. CDR3 sequence (DNA): TGTGCCAGCAGCCTGCACGGGGACACCGCGAAGGCTGAAGCTTTCTTT.

This clonotype was recorded at least ten times. The chain has TRBV7-9 and TRBJ1-2; 7 bases match TRBD1. Germline-derived CDR1 and CDR2 are SEHNR and FQNEAQ (reference sequence). This CDR3 contains 12 residues. Trimming at V came to 4 bases and at J to 8 bases, leaving 4 bases not matched to a gene. The CDR3 here is CASSSDRSGYTF. The CDR3 DNA reads TGTGCCAGCAGCTCGGACAGGAGCGGCTACACCTTC.

V usage is TRBV5-8 and J usage is TRBJ1-6; D remains unclear. CDR3 length equals 9 residues. The ends were cut back, 8 bases at V and 11 bases at J, with 5 bases in the middle. Germline V gives CDR1 SGHTS, CDR2 YDEGEE. The CDR3 nucleotides are TGTGCCAGTAGTACACCCCTCCACTTT. Protein: CASSTPLHF.

On this clonotype: One end of the junction varies from germline; a read error may be responsible. The genes are TRBV7-3 and TRBJ1-2; no firm D call. The CDR3 has 15 amino acids. Germline CDR1 is SGHTA and CDR2 is FQGTGA. The CDR3 loop is CTSSSTSDGNYGYTF. The DNA for the CDR3 is TGTACCAGCAGCTCAACATCCGACGGAAACTATGGCTACACCTTC.